A selection of T cell receptor beta chains follows, all from one sample in a study of T-cell memory formation after mild COVID-19. MiXCR, applied by TCRdb to the 5' RACE reads, yields one record per CDR3 protein. The sample has about 160,000 distinct CDR3 sequences; 30% to 35% are singletons. Sample: PBMCs or a T cell subset sorted from them (not recorded which). These receptors were obtained from an adult woman who had mild COVID-19 (a few samples of this study predate the infection). Cell type and time point are not known. The CDR3 runs from the conserved cysteine through the conserved F or W. Fields, in order: J gene, clone size, D gene, V gene, CDR3 protein, CDR3 DNA. The D gene is left open where the match is weak. Expanded clones are given a class, and other clones once, few, many or no size at all.

>TRBJ2-7|-|TRBD1|TRBV5-1
CASGPDRAYEQYF
TGCGCCAGCGGGCCGGACAGGGCCTACGAGCAGTACTTC
>TRBJ1-1|-|-|TRBV11-2
CASSLVEGITEAFF
TGTGCCAGCAGCTTAGTTGAGGGGATCACTGAAGCTTTCTTT
>TRBJ2-1|few|TRBD1|TRBV6-5
CASSYTDRGSRNEQFF
TGTGCCAGCAGTTACACTGACAGGGGGAGTCGCAATGAGCAGTTCTTC
>TRBJ2-2|many|-|TRBV4-2
CASSQEFPPYDGELFF
TGTGCCAGCAGCCAAGAATTCCCCCCATATGACGGGGAGCTGTTTTTT
>TRBJ2-3|-|-|TRBV18
CASAEKGSTDTQYF
TGTGCCAGCGCCGAAAAGGGGAGCACAGATACGCAGTATTTT
>TRBJ2-1|-|-|TRBV18
CASSRETESYNEQFF
TGTGCCAGCTCACGCGAGACGGAGTCCTACAATGAGCAGTTCTTC
>TRBJ1-1|-|TRBD1|TRBV7-8
CASSFLRIQGASEAFF
TGTGCCAGCAGCTTTCTGCGAATACAGGGGGCCTCTGAAGCTTTCTTT
>TRBJ2-7|few|TRBD1|TRBV5-6
CASSQDRGSPYEQYF
TGTGCCAGCAGTCAGGACAGGGGGTCTCCCTACGAGCAGTACTTC
>TRBJ2-3|-|-|TRBV2
CASSEGADSTDTQYF
TGTGCCAGCAGTGAGGGGGCGGATAGCACAGATACGCAGTATTTT
>TRBJ2-2|-|-|TRBV29-1
CSAEAGELFF
TGCAGCGCGGAGGCCGGGGAGCTGTTTTTT
>TRBJ2-1|few|TRBD2|TRBV29-1
CSASGRSHNEQFF
TGCAGCGCTAGCGGGAGGTCCCACAATGAGCAGTTCTTC
>TRBJ1-5|few|-|TRBV7-9
CASSPLRAGRPQHF
TGTGCCAGCAGCCCTTTGCGGGCGGGTCGGCCCCAGCATTTT
>TRBJ2-2|few|-|TRBV20-1
CSARDGGRSSNTGELFF
TGCAGTGCTAGAGATGGGGGGAGGAGTTCGAACACCGGGGAGCTGTTTTTT
>TRBJ1-1|few|-|TRBV20-1
CSAFRGNTEAFF
TGCAGTGCTTTCAGGGGTAACACTGAAGCTTTCTTT
>TRBJ2-3|few|-|TRBV7-3
CASSWVPGTDTQYF
TGTGCCAGCAGCTGGGTCCCCGGCACAGATACGCAGTATTTT
>TRBJ2-5|once|-|TRBV4-1
CASSQGPGDQETQYF
TGCGCCAGCAGCCAAGGACCCGGGGACCAAGAGACCCAGTACTTC
>TRBJ2-1|few|-|TRBV7-6
CASSLNGGGRLDNEQFF
TGTGCCAGCAGCTTAAATGGGGGCGGGAGACTGGACAATGAGCAGTTCTTC
>TRBJ1-5|-|-|TRBV5-1
CASSSGGINQPQHF
TGCGCCAGCAGCTCCGGGGGAATCAATCAGCCCCAGCATTTT
>TRBJ1-1|few|-|TRBV12-3/TRBV12-4
CASSPATENTEAFF
TGTGCCAGCAGTCCTGCGACAGAGAACACTGAAGCTTTCTTT
>TRBJ2-5|few|-|TRBV6-5
CASSYSQGLWETQYF
TGTGCCAGCAGTTACAGCCAGGGGCTATGGGAGACCCAGTACTTC
>TRBJ2-7|-|-|TRBV10-3
CAISGLGGAYEQYF
TGTGCCATCAGTGGACTCGGAGGGGCCTACGAGCAGTACTTC
>TRBJ1-2|few|-|TRBV12-3/TRBV12-4
CASSLFALDGYTF
TGTGCCAGCAGTCTCTTTGCCCTAGATGGCTACACCTTC
>TRBJ1-2|few|TRBD1|TRBV29-1
CSVERGQGSYGYTF
TGCAGCGTTGAGAGGGGACAGGGGAGCTATGGCTACACCTTC
>TRBJ2-1|-|TRBD1|TRBV5-8
CASSSQGSNEQFF
TGTGCCAGCAGCTCACAGGGGAGTAATGAGCAGTTCTTC
>TRBJ2-7|few|-|TRBV5-1
CASSPLFGYEQYF
TGCGCCAGCAGTCCTCTCTTTGGTTACGAGCAGTACTTC
>TRBJ1-1|few|-|TRBV12-3/TRBV12-4
CASSTGTEAFF
TGTGCCAGCAGTACCGGGACAGAAGCTTTCTTT
>TRBJ2-5|-|-|TRBV24-1
CATSDRRRETQYF
TGTGCCACCAGTGATCGAAGGAGGGAGACCCAGTACTTC
>TRBJ1-5|few|-|TRBV15
CATSRGRTPGNQPQHF
TGTGCCACCAGCAGAGGACGGACACCAGGCAATCAGCCCCAGCATTTT
>TRBJ1-3|many|-|TRBV7-8
CASATRTVLNTIYF
TGTGCCAGCGCTACCCGGACAGTTCTAAACACCATATATTTT
>TRBJ1-6|-|-|TRBV13
CASSLGRDSPLHF
TGTGCCAGCAGCTTAGGCCGGGATTCACCCCTCCACTTT
>TRBJ2-1|-|-|TRBV19
CASSIWPDYLSYNEQFF
TGTGCCAGTAGTATTTGGCCCGACTACCTCTCCTACAATGAGCAGTTCTTC
>TRBJ2-1|once|TRBD2|TRBV6-6
CASSSTSGGVNEQFF
TGTGCCAGCAGTTCCACGAGCGGGGGGGTAAATGAGCAGTTCTTC
>TRBJ2-7|-|-|TRBV9
CASSVANEQYF
TGTGCCAGCAGCGTAGCCAACGAGCAGTACTTC
>TRBJ2-1|few|TRBD2|TRBV11-1
CASSPGTSGAGNEQFF
TGTGCCAGCAGCCCCGGAACTAGCGGGGCCGGCAATGAGCAGTTCTTC
>TRBJ2-3|-|-|TRBV2
CASSEGQLRRTDTQYF
TGTGCCAGCAGTGAAGGCCAGCTCAGGAGGACAGATACGCAGTATTTT
>TRBJ2-5|few|-|TRBV12-3/TRBV12-4
CASNQGGGTQYF
TGTGCCAGCAACCAGGGAGGCGGGACCCAGTACTTC
>TRBJ1-5|-|-|TRBV5-5
CASSLVRPTGSNQPQHF
TGTGCCAGCAGCTTGGTGCGGCCGACCGGGAGCAATCAGCCCCAGCATTTT
>TRBJ2-1|many|TRBD2|TRBV20-1
CSASTPPGTSGRKFNEQFF
TGCAGTGCTAGTACCCCTCCCGGGACTAGCGGGAGGAAGTTCAATGAGCAGTTCTTC
>TRBJ1-2|-|TRBD1|TRBV2
CASSDPGGAYGYTF
TGTGCCAGCAGTGACCCAGGGGGCGCCTATGGCTACACCTTC
>TRBJ2-5|few|TRBD1|TRBV6-6
CASSTGGSATQYF
TGTGCCAGCAGTACAGGGGGCTCGGCGACCCAGTACTTC
>TRBJ2-7|-|-|TRBV20-1
CSARIGAGREQYF
TGCAGTGCTAGAATTGGGGCAGGTCGCGAGCAGTACTTC
>TRBJ2-5|few|-|TRBV6-5
CATGRGQETQYF
TGTGCCACGGGCCGGGGACAAGAGACCCAGTACTTC
>TRBJ1-2|-|-|TRBV6-5
CASSGSLF
TGTGCCAGCAGTGGTTCCCTCTTC
>TRBJ1-5|few|-|TRBV6-5
CASRSPHSNQPQHF
TGTGCCAGCAGGAGCCCTCATAGCAATCAGCCCCAGCATTTT
>TRBJ2-1|few|-|TRBV12-3/TRBV12-4
CASSFPMLLGNEQFF
TGTGCCAGCAGTTTCCCCATGCTCCTTGGCAATGAGCAGTTCTTC
>TRBJ2-3|-|-|TRBV5-1
CASSLGQGPEDTQYF
TGCGCCAGCAGCTTGGGGCAGGGGCCCGAAGATACGCAGTATTTT
>TRBJ2-7|-|-|TRBV15
CATSRERRGYEQYF
TGTGCCACCAGCAGAGAAAGACGGGGATACGAGCAGTACTTC
>TRBJ2-1|few|TRBD2|TRBV12-3/TRBV12-4
CASRSAGAIPEQFF
TGTGCCAGCAGATCAGCGGGAGCAATCCCTGAGCAGTTCTTC
>TRBJ2-1|-|TRBD2|TRBV7-9
CASSPQVSPGLAGGRGEQFF
TGTGCCAGCAGCCCCCAGGTATCCCCGGGACTAGCGGGGGGGCGAGGTGAGCAGTTCTTC
>TRBJ2-6|-|-|TRBV11-1
CASSRTEPSGANVLTF
TGTGCCAGCAGCCGGACAGAACCCTCTGGGGCCAACGTCCTGACTTTC
>TRBJ2-3|-|TRBD1|TRBV11-2
CASSWGQGVIDTQYF
TGTGCCAGCAGCTGGGGACAGGGGGTCATAGATACGCAGTATTTT
>TRBJ1-6|-|-|TRBV20-1
CSARGDTGFNSPLHF
TGCAGTGCTAGGGGGGACACTGGATTTAATTCACCCCTCCACTTT
>TRBJ2-5|few|TRBD2|TRBV13
CASNRGERGPRGETQYF
TGTGCCAGCAACCGCGGAGAGCGGGGCCCCCGGGGAGAGACCCAGTACTTC
>TRBJ1-2|-|TRBD1|TRBV20-1
CSATDRGNYGYTF
TGCAGTGCTACGGACAGGGGGAACTATGGCTACACCTTC
>TRBJ2-1|-|-|TRBV11-2
CASSYEGLEQFF
TGTGCCAGCAGCTATGAGGGGTTAGAGCAGTTCTTC
>TRBJ2-1|once|TRBD2|TRBV5-4
CASSPDKAGLAYNEQFF
TGTGCCAGCAGCCCGGATAAAGCGGGATTGGCCTACAATGAGCAGTTCTTC
>TRBJ2-4|-|-|TRBV3-1
CASSGQIAKNIQYF
TGTGCCAGCAGCGGGCAAATAGCCAAAAACATTCAGTACTTC
>TRBJ2-2|once|-|TRBV12-3/TRBV12-4
CASSLTLQGELFF
TGTGCCAGCAGTTTAACCCTCCAGGGGGAGCTGTTTTTT
>TRBJ1-2|-|TRBD1|TRBV20-1
CSARRTGLGYTF
TGCAGTGCTAGAAGGACAGGGCTGGGCTACACCTTC